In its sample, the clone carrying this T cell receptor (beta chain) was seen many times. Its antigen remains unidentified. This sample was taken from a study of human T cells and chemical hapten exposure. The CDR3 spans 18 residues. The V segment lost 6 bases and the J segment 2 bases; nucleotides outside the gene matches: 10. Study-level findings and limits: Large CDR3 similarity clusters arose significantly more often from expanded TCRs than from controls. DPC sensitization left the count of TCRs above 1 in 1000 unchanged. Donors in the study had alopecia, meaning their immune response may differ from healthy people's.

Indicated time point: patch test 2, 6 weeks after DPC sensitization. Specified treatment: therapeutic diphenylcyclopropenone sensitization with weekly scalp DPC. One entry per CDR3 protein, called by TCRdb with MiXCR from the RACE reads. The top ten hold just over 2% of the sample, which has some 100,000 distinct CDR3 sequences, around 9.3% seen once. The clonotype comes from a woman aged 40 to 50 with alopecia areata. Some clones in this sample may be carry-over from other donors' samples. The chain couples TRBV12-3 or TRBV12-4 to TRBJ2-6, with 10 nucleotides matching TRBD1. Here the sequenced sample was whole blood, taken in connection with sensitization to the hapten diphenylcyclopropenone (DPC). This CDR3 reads CASRLDRGLVTGANVLTF. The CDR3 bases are TGTGCCAGCAGACTCGACAGGGGGCTTGTCACTGGGGCCAACGTCCTGACTTTC.